This TCR beta chain derives from a study of tumor and adjacent non-tumor tissue in lung cancer. This clonotype was seen a handful of times. Sequence at one end of the junction differs from germline and may be a read error. The library came from three nested PCR rounds adapted from ARM-PCR protocols. TCRdb recomputed calls from the multiplex PCR reads with MiXCR, one row per CDR3 protein. The top ten hold around a fifth of the sample, which has more than 85,000 distinct CDR3 sequences, 65% seen once. RNA was extracted from bulk tissue without any cell sorting. Distant lung tissue was collected more than 3 cm away from the tumor edge. Germline CDR1 is SEHNR and CDR2 is FQNEAQ (reference sequence). The CDR3 loop spans 12 amino acids.

The specimen sequenced was distant non-tumor lung tissue. The rearrangement links TRBV7-9 to TRBJ2-3; maybe TRBD1 (6 bases). This TCR came from a young man with non-small cell lung cancer. In nucleotides, the CDR3 is TGTACCAGCAGCTTAGGGGGAGATATGCAGTATTTT. It yields the protein CTSSLGGDMQYF. The whole variable domain, filled in from reference TRBV7-9 and TRBJ2-3, reads DTGVSQNPRHKITKRGQNVTFRCDPISEHNRLYWYRQTLGQGPEFLTYFQNEAQLEKSRLLSDRFSAERPKGSFSTLEIQRTEQGDSAMYLCTSSLGGDMQYFGPGTRLTVL.